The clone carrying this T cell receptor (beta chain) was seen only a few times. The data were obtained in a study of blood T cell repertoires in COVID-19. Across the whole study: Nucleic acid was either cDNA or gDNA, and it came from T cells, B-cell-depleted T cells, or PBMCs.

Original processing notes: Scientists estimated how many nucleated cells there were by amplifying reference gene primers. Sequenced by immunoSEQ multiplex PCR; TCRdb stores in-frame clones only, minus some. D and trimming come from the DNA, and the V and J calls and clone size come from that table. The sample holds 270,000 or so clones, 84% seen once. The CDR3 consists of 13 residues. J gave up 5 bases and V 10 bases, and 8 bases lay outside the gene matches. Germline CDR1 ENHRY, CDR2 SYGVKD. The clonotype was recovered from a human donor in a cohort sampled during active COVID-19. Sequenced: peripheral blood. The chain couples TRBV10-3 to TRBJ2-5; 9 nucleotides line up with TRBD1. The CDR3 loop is CATTGQGLETQYF. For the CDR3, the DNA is TGTGCCACCACGGGACAGGGCTTGGAGACCCAGTACTTC.